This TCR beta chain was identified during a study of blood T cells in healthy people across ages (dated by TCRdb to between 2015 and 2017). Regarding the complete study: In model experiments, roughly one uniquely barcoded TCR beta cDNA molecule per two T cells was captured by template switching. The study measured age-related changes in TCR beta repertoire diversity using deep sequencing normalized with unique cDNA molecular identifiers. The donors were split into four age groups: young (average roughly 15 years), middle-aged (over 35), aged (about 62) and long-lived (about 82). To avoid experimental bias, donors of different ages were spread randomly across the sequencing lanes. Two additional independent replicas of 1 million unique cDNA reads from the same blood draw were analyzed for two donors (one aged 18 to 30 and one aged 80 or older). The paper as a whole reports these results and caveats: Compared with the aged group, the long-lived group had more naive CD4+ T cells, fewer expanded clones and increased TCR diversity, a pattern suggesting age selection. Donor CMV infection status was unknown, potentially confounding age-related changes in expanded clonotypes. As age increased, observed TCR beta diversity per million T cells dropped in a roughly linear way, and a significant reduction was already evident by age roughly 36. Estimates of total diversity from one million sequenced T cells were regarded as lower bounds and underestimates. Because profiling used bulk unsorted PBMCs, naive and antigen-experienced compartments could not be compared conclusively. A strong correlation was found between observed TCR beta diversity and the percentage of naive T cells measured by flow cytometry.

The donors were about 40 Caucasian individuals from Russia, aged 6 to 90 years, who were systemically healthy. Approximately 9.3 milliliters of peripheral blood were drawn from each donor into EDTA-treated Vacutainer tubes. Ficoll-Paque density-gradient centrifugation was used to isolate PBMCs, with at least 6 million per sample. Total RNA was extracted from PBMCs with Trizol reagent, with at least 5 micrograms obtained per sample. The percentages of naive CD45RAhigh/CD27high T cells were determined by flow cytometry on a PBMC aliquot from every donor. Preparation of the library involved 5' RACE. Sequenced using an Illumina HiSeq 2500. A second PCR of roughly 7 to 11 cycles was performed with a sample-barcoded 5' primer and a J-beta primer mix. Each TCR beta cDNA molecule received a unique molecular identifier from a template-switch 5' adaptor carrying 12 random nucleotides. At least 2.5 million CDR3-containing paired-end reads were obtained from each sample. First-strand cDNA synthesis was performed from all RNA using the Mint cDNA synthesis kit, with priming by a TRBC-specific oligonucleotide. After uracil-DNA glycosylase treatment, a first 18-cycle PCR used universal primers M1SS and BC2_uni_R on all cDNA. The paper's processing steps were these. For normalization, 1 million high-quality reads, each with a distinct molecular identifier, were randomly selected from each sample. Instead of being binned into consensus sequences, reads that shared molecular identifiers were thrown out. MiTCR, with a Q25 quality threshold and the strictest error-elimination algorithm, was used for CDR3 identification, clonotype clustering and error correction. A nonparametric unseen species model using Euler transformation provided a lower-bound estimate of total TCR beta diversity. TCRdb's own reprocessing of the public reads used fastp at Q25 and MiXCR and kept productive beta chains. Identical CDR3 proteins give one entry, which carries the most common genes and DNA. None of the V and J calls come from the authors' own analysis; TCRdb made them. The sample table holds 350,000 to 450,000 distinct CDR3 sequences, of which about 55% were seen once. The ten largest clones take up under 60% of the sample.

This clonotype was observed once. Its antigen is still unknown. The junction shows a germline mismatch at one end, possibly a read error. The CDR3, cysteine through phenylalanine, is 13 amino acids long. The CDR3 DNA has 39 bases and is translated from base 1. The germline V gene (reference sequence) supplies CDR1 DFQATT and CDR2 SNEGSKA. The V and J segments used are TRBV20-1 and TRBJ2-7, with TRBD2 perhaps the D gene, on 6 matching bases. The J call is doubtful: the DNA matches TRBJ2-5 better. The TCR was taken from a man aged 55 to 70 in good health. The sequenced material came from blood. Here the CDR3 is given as CNARRDLRETQYF. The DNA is TGCAATGCTAGACGGGACTTGAGGGAGACCCAGTACTTC.